This TCR beta chain was documented in a study of blood T cell repertoires in COVID-19. Study information: Researchers got acute and convalescent COVID-19 samples from the United States, Italy and Spain.

This clone was observed once. The data were produced by immunoSEQ multiplex PCR, yet TCRdb's version contains in-frame clones alone and is incomplete. The data hold some 67,000 clones, with approximately 87% observed a single time. Germline loops: CDR1 MNHEY, CDR2 SVGEGT. This CDR3 has 16 amino acids. Trimming at V came to 6 bases and at J to 4 bases, leaving 8 bases not matched to a gene. The rearrangement joins TRBV6-2 or TRBV6-3 to TRBJ2-1; 11 nucleotides agree with TRBD2. The sequence was collected from a man in his fifties with active COVID-19. The sample consisted of peripheral blood. The CDR3 spells CASSPIAGGRYNEQFF. In nucleotides, the CDR3 is TGTGCCAGCAGCCCTATAGCGGGAGGGAGATACAATGAGCAGTTCTTC.